This TCR beta chain was obtained from a study of regulatory T cells in long-lasting Graves disease. This clonotype was seen at least ten times. The CDR3 is 14 amino acids. CDR1 is SNHLY, CDR2 FYNNEI, per germline. The V and J ends lost 4 bases and 7 bases respectively, with 17 bases between them. CDR3 regions were amplified by Arm-PCR using iRepertoire HTBI primers to build TCR beta libraries. TCRdb itself ran the multiplex PCR reads through MiXCR, one entry per CDR3 protein. The repertoire has 350,000 to 500,000 distinct CDR3 sequences, about a sixth of them found once; the top ten carry around 10%. Described time point: newly diagnosed GD, antithyroid drugs for less than 3 months. RNA from PBMCs was the source of the TCR library. This sample was also put to use in a study of T cells in Graves' hyperthyroidism and ophthalmopathy. As that report states: Hyperthyroidism was newly diagnosed in patients aged 18 to 65 (duration under 2 months). Orbital computed tomography and thyroid ultrasound, together with serum TRAb and thyroxine and clinical symptoms, were used for diagnoses. The HTBI primer set was used in a first-round RT-PCR of the TCR CDR3.

The rearrangement links TRBV2 to TRBJ2-7; D remains unclear. The input for sequencing was peripheral blood mononuclear cells (PBMCs), taken at new diagnosis, from a patient treated with antithyroid drugs. The TCR was taken from a woman between 25 and 40 years old with Graves disease. The CDR3 here is CASSGQTTSEEQYF. CDR3 bases: TGTGCCAGCAGTGGGCAGACCACTTCTGAAGAGCAGTACTTC.